This TCR beta chain was documented in a study of T cells in Graves' hyperthyroidism and ophthalmopathy. V lost 2 bases and J lost 2, with 6 bases in between. The germline gives CDR1 MNHEY, CDR2 SMNVEV (reference sequence). The CDR3 runs to 13 residues. Used for diagnoses were clinical symptoms, serum thyroxine and TRAb, thyroid ultrasound and orbital computed tomography. Out of about 10 ml of fresh peripheral blood came the PBMCs. Researchers took RNA transcripts and amplified the TCR beta CDR3 regions from them. Using the HTBI primer set, a first-round RT-PCR was run on the TCR CDR3. TCRdb reprocessed the multiplex PCR reads with MiXCR, giving one entry per CDR3 protein. The table records 350,000 to 500,000 distinct CDR3 sequences, 12% to 15% of them present only once. This clonotype was picked up a small number of times.

The chain couples TRBV27 to TRBJ1-2, with D perhaps matching TRBD1 (6 bases). Sequenced sample: blood. This TCR came from a woman aged 18-29 years with Graves' hyperthyroidism. The chain's CDR3 is CASSLGTNYGYTF. The CDR3 DNA reads TGTGCCAGCAGTTTAGGGACAAACTATGGCTACACCTTC.